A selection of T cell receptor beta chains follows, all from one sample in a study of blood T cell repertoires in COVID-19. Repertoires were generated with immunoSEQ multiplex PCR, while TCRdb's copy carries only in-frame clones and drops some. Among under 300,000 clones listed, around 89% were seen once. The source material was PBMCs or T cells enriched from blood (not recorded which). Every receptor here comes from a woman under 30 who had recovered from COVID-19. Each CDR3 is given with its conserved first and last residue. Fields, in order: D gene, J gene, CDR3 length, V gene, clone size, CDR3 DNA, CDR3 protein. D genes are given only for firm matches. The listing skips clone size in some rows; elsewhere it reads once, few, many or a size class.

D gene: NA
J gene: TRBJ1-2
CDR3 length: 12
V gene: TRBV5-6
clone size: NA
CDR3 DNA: TGTGCCAGCAGCTTTGACTCCTATGGCTACACCTTC
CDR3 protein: CASSFDSYGYTF

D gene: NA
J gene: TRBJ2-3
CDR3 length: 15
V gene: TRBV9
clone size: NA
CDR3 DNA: TGTGCCAGCAGCGTAGAAACCACCTACACAGATACGCAGTATTTT
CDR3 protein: CASSVETTYTDTQYF

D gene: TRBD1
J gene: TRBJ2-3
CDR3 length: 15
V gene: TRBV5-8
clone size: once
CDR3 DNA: TGTGCCAGCAGCTCCCCGGGACAGGGCACAGATACGCAGTATTTT
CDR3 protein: CASSSPGQGTDTQYF

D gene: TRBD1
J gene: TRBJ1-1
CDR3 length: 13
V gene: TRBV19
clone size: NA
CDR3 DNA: TGTGCCAGTAGCGGACAGGGGGCTACTGAAGCTTTCTTT
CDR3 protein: CASSGQGATEAFF

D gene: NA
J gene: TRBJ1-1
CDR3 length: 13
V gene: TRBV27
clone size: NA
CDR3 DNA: TGTGCCAGCGTCGACAGAGTGAACACTGAAGCTTTCTTT
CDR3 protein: CASVDRVNTEAFF

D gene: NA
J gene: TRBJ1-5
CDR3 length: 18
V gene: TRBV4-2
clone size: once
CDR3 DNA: TGTGCCAGCAGCCAATCATGGTCCAGGACTTATAGCAATCAGCCCCAGCATTTT
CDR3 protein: CASSQSWSRTYSNQPQHF

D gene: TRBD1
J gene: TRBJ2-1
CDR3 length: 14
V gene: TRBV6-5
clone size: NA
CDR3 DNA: TGTGCCAGCAGCCGGGACAGGGGGCTCAATGAGCAGTTCTTC
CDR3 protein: CASSRDRGLNEQFF

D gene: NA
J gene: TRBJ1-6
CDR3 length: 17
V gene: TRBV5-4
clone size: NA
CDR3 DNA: TGTGCCAGCAGCTTGGTCCCCCGGAGCTCCTATAATTCACCCCTCCACTTT
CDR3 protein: CASSLVPRSSYNSPLHF

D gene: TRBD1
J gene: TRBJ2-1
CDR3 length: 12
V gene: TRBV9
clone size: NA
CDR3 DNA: TGTGCCAGCAACACAGGGGACAATGAGCAGTTCTTC
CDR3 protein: CASNTGDNEQFF

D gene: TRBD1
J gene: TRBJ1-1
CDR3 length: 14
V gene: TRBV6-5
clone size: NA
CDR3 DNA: TGTGCCAGCAGACTGACAGGGTTGAGCACTGAAGCTTTCTTT
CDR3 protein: CASRLTGLSTEAFF

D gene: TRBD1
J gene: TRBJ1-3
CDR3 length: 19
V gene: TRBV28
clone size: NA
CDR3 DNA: TGTGCCAGCAGTTCCCCCGGGACAGGGGTTTCGTTAACTGGAAACACCATATATTTT
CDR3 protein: CASSSPGTGVSLTGNTIYF

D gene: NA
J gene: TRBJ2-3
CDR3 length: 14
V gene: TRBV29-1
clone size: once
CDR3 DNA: TGCAGCGTCTTCGCAGGGGATGAGACAGATACGCAGTATTTT
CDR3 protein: CSVFAGDETDTQYF

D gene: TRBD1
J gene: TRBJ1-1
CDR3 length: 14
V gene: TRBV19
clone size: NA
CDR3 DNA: TGTGCCAGTACCCGGGGGACAGAGACAAACAGGGCCAGGTTT
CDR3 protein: CASTRGTETNRARF

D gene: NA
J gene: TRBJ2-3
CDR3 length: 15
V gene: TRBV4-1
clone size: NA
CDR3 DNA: TGCGCCAGCAGCCAAGAACAGCACAGCACAGATACGCAGTATTTT
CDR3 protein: CASSQEQHSTDTQYF

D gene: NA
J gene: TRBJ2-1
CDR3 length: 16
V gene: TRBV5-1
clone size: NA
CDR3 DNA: TGCGCCAGCAGCTTGGGGGGCCTGAGCTCCTACAATGAGCAGTTCTTC
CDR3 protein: CASSLGGLSSYNEQFF

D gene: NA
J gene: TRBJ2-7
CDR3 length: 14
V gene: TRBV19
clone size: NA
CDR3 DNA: TGTGCCAGTAGTATAGGGGCGGGGTCCTACGAGCAGTACTTC
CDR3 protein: CASSIGAGSYEQYF

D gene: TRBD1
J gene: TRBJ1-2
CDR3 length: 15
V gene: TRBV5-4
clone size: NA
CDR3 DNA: TGTGCCAGCAGCTTTAATCAGGGGGCAGCCGATGGCTACACCTTC
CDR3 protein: CASSFNQGAADGYTF

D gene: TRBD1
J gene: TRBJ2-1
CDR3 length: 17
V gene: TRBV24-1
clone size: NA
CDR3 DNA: TGTGCCACCAGTGATCCGTCCGGGACAGAATCCTACAATGAGCAGTTCTTC
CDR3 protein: CATSDPSGTESYNEQFF

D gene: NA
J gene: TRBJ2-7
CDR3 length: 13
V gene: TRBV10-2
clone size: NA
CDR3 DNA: TGCGCCAGCAGTTCAGACTACACCTACGAGCAGTACTTC
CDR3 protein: CASSSDYTYEQYF

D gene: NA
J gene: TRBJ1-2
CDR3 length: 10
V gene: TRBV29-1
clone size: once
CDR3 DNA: TGCAGCGTTCTTTTACAGGGCTACACCTTC
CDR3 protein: CSVLLQGYTF

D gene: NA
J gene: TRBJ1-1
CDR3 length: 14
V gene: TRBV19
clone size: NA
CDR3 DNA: TGTGCCAGTAGTATCAGGGGTAGGGATACTGAAGCTTTCTTT
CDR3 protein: CASSIRGRDTEAFF

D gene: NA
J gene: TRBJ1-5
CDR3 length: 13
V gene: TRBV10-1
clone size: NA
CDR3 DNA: TGCGCCAGCAGTGAGTGGGGCGGTCAGCCCCAGCATTTT
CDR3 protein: CASSEWGGQPQHF

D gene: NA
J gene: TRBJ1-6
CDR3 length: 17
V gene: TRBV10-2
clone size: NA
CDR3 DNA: TGCGCCAGCAGTGAGAGTCAGGGAGGTATCAATAATTCACCCCTCCACTTT
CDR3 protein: CASSESQGGINNSPLHF

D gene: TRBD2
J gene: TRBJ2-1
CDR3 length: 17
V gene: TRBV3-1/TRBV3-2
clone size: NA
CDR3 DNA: TGTGCCAGCAGCCAGATCGGAGCGGGACTAGCCTCTAATGAGCAGTTCTTC
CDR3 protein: CASSQIGAGLASNEQFF

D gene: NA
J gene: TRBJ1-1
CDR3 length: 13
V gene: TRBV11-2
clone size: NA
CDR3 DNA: TGTGCCAGCAGCCGGGGGGGGAACACTGAAGCTTTCTTT
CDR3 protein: CASSRGGNTEAFF

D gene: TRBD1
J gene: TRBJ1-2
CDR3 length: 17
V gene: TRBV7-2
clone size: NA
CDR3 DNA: TGTGCCAGCAGCTTAGCGGGTGGACAGGGAAGGGGGTCGGCCCCTTCCTTC
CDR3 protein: CASSLAGGQGRGSAPSF

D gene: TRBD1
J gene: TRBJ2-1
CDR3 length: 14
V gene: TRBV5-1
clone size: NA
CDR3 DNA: TGCGCCAGCAGCTCGAGGGACAGGCACAATGAGCAGTTCTTC
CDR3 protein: CASSSRDRHNEQFF

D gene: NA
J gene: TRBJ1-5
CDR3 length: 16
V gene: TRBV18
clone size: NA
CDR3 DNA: TGTGCCAGCTCACCACCGGGGGGTGGGAGCAATCAGCCCCAGCATTTT
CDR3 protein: CASSPPGGGSNQPQHF

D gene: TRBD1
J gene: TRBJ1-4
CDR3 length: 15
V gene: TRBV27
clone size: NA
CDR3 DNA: TGTGCCAGCAGTTCCAGGACAGGGGTGAGAGAAAAACTGTTTTTT
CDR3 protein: CASSSRTGVREKLFF